The 30 T cell receptor beta chains below were found in one sample sequenced in a study of blood T cell repertoires in COVID-19. The data were produced by immunoSEQ multiplex PCR, yet TCRdb's version contains in-frame clones alone and is incomplete. This table holds approximately 220,000 clones, approximately 80% found once. The sample comprised peripheral blood. Every receptor here comes from a woman older than 75 with acute or convalescent COVID-19.

The chain has TRBV18 and TRBJ2-7, with D tentatively TRBD1 (5 bases). This CDR3 comprises 14 residues. The germline CDR1 and CDR2 sequences are KGHSH and LQKENI. Between the trimmed V and J ends, which lost 0 bases and 7 bases, there was a span of 13 bases. CDR3 loop: CASSPPGQSREQYF. In DNA, the CDR3 is TGTGCCAGCTCACCACCCGGACAAAGCCGTGAGCAGTACTTC.

This clone was seen a single time. The chain is built from TRBV7-9 and TRBJ2-4; the match to TRBD1 covers 10 bases. Trimming cost V 3 bases and J 6 bases; bases outside gene matches: 2. The CDR3 runs 14 residues. Looked up from germline, CDR1 is SEHNR and CDR2 is FQNEAQ (reference sequence). The CDR3 sequence: CASSFGDRGNIQYF. CDR3 nucleotides: TGTGCCAGCAGCTTCGGGGACAGGGGAAACATTCAGTACTTC.

This chain links TRBV6-6 with TRBJ2-7; 8 bases map to TRBD1. Germline CDR1 MNHNY, CDR2 SVGAGI (reference sequence). The V segment lost 2 bases and the J segment 5 bases; nucleotides outside the gene matches: 5. The length of the CDR3 is 14 residues. CDR3 in DNA: TGTGCCAGCAGTTACCTCGCAGGGGGCGACGAGCAGTACTTC. Its protein is CASSYLAGGDEQYF.

This chain links TRBV6-1 with TRBJ2-1; D gene uncertain. V shed 1 base and J shed 0 bases, with 7 bases lying between them. The CDR3 is made up of 15 amino acids. Germline CDR1 MNHNS, CDR2 SASEGT. CDR3 coding DNA: TGTGCCAGCAGTGAAGAAACAGTCTCCTACAATGAGCAGTTCTTC. It yields the protein CASSEETVSYNEQFF.

The rearrangement links TRBV18 to TRBJ2-1; D not certain. Germline CDR1 KGHSH, CDR2 LQKENI. CDR3 length: 14 amino acids. The V end was cut by 0 bases, the J end by 6 bases, with 9 bases between. CDR3: CASSPPASSNEQFF. The CDR3 DNA reads as TGTGCCAGCTCACCACCCGCTAGTTCCAATGAGCAGTTCTTC.

The chain has TRBV28 and TRBJ1-2, with 9 bases fitting TRBD1. This CDR3 has 15 residues. Losses at the gene ends were 6 bases for V and 1 base for J; bases not matched to a gene: 6. Per the germline V gene, CDR1 is MDHEN and CDR2 is SYDVKM. CDR3 nucleotides: TGTGCCAGCAGGGGACAGGGAGGCGATAACTATGGCTACACCTTC. As protein: CASRGQGGDNYGYTF.

V and J are TRBV15 and TRBJ1-4; 7 bases match TRBD1. The CDR3 sequence is 16 residues long. J lost 5 bases, V lost 2 bases, and 8 bases had no gene match. The germline V gene has CDR1 LNHNV and CDR2 YYDKDF (reference sequence). CDR3 coding DNA: TGTGCCACCAGCAGACCCCCGGGACAGTCAAATGAAAAACTGTTTTTT. Its translation: CATSRPPGQSNEKLFF.

V and J are TRBV20-1 and TRBJ1-6, with D tentatively TRBD1 (5 bases). Per germline, CDR1 DFQATT and CDR2 SNEGSKA (reference sequence). Trimming pared 3 bases from V and 6 bases from J, leaving 12 bases between. The CDR3 covers 14 residues. The chain's CDR3 is CSASGGRGNSPLHF. The CDR3 DNA reads as TGCAGTGCTAGTGGGGGGAGGGGTAATTCACCCCTCCACTTT.

This clone showed up just a few times. Other DNA sequences of this sample code for an identical CDR3. The chain joins TRBV5-1 to TRBJ2-7, with D unresolved. This CDR3 comprises 12 residues. The V gene lost 4 bases and the J gene lost 3 bases, with 8 bases spanning the gap. Germline V gives CDR1 SGHRS, CDR2 YFSETQ. The CDR3 DNA follows: TGCGCCAGCAGCCGAGACAACTACGAGCAGTACTTC. It specifies CASSRDNYEQYF.

The DNA for the CDR3 is TGTGCCAGCAGCTCCGGGCAGCGGGGCTACAATGAGCAGTTCTTC. Residues: CASSSGQRGYNEQFF. V gene TRBV7-9 combines with J gene TRBJ2-1, with TRBD2 identical over 7 bases. V lost 4 bases to trimming and J lost 3 bases; unmatched junction nucleotides: 6. The germline V gene encodes CDR1 SEHNR and CDR2 FQNEAQ (reference sequence). CDR3 length equals 15 residues. The full variable domain, completed using reference TRBV7-9 and TRBJ2-1, is DTGVSQNPRHKITKRGQNVTFRCDPISEHNRLYWYRQTLGQGPEFLTYFQNEAQLEKSRLLSDRFSAERPKGSFSTLEIQRTEQGDSAMYLCASSSGQRGYNEQFFGPGTRLTVL.

J is TRBJ2-7 and V is TRBV11-3; 7 bases align to TRBD1. The CDR3 runs 17 residues. Germline CDR1 SGHNT, CDR2 YENEEA. V shed 5 bases and J 2 bases; nucleotides not matched to a gene: 15. The CDR3 DNA follows: TGTGCCAGCAGCCCCACAGGGGAAATACCGTTTGCCTACGAGCAGTACTTC. Its protein product is CASSPTGEIPFAYEQYF. Variable domain in full (rest from reference TRBV11-3 and TRBJ2-7): EAGVVQSPRYKIIEKKQPVAFWCNPISGHNTLYWYLQNLGQGPELLIRYENEEAVDDSQLPKDRFSAERLKGVDSTLKIQPAELGDSAVYLCASSPTGEIPFAYEQYFGPGTRLTVT.

V and J are TRBV30 and TRBJ2-4; 7 positions match TRBD2. This CDR3 region has 16 residues. J gave up 0 bases and V 0 bases, and 5 bases lay outside the gene matches. CDR1 and CDR2 (germline): GTSNPN, SVGIG (reference sequence). CDR3 loop: CAWSVGRALAKNIQYF. DNA for the CDR3: TGTGCCTGGAGTGTAGGGAGGGCGCTAGCCAAAAACATTCAGTACTTC.

V gene TRBV2 combines with J gene TRBJ2-5; TRBD1 aligns across 7 bases. The CDR3 totals 15 residues. Germline assignment: CDR1 SNHLY and CDR2 FYNNEI. With 2 bases clipped from V and 2 bases from J, the junction kept 5 bases outside the gene matches. The CDR3 spells CASSEPHRGQETQYF. The CDR3 bases are TGTGCCAGCAGTGAACCTCACAGGGGTCAAGAGACCCAGTACTTC. Together with reference TRBV2 and TRBJ2-5, the CDR3 gives the full variable domain: EPEVTQTPSHQVTQMGQEVILRCVPISNHLYFYWYRQILGQKVEFLVSFYNNEISEKSEIFDDQFSVERPDGSNFTLKIRSTKLEDSAMYFCASSEPHRGQETQYFGPGTRLLVL.

This clone showed up just a few times. The chain uses TRBV7-9 and TRBJ2-7, with D possibly TRBD1 on 6 matching bases. Trimming took 3 bases from V and 2 from J, leaving 11 bases between them. The V gene's germline CDR1 is SEHNR and CDR2 FQNEAQ (reference sequence). The CDR3 loop spans 14 amino acids. The CDR3 bases are TGTGCCAGCAGCTTGCCAGGGGCAACCTACGAGCAGTACTTC. This codes for CASSLPGATYEQYF.

This clone was seen a few times. The chain carries TRBV24-1 and TRBJ2-2; TRBD2 aligns across 12 bases. The CDR3 is 15 residues long. Per the germline V gene, CDR1 is KGHDR and CDR2 is SFDVKD. With 5 bases clipped from V and 5 bases from J, the junction kept 2 bases outside the gene matches. CDR3 amino acids: CATSALAGGTGELFF. The CDR3 nucleotides are TGTGCCACCAGTGCGCTAGCGGGAGGGACCGGGGAGCTGTTTTTT.

V and J are TRBV19 and TRBJ2-5, with TRBD1 as a possible D gene (5 bases). The germline V gene encodes CDR1 LNHDA and CDR2 SQIVND (reference sequence). CDR3 length equals 13 residues. Trimming stripped 3 bases from V and 5 bases from J, with 10 bases between. CDR3: CASSMVKGETQYF. CDR3 sequence (DNA): TGTGCCAGTAGTATGGTAAAGGGGGAGACCCAGTACTTC.

V is TRBV10-3 and J is TRBJ1-5; 10 nucleotides agree with TRBD1. V trimming: 3 bases; J trimming: 6 bases; junction bases outside the gene matches: 14. Germline V gene lookup returns CDR1 ENHRY and CDR2 SYGVKD. This CDR3 is built from 18 residues. The CDR3 here is CAISDGATGTGVIQPQHF. The CDR3 bases are TGTGCCATCAGTGACGGAGCAACCGGGACAGGGGTTATTCAGCCCCAGCATTTT.

The chain links TRBV18 to TRBJ1-4, with D hard to call. The V end was cut by 3 bases, the J end by 3 bases, with 8 bases between. This CDR3 is 14 amino acids long. From germline, CDR1 is KGHSH and CDR2 LQKENI. This CDR3 is CASSPARANEKLFF. The CDR3 DNA follows: TGTGCCAGCTCACCCGCACGGGCTAATGAAAAACTGTTTTTT.

The chain is built from TRBV4-3 and TRBJ2-3; 8 bases are shared with TRBD2. With V trimmed by 0 bases and J by 2 bases, 4 bases remained unmatched. The CDR3 is 16 amino acids. Looked up from germline, CDR1 is LGHNA and CDR2 is YSLEER. DNA for the CDR3: TGCGCCAGCAGCCAAGAACAGCGGGGGATCACAGATACGCAGTATTTT. It encodes CASSQEQRGITDTQYF.

This clone has just a few counts. The chain has TRBV10-3 and TRBJ2-7; 11 bases align to TRBD2. Losses at the gene ends were 5 bases for V and 4 bases for J; bases not matched to a gene: 4. This CDR3 comprises 14 residues. Looked up from germline, CDR1 is ENHRY and CDR2 is SYGVKD. In DNA, the CDR3 is TGTGCCATCAGTACTATAGCGGGAGGGTACGAGCAGTACTTC. Translation gives CAISTIAGGYEQYF.

The rearrangement joins TRBV7-3 to TRBJ2-2; TRBD2 matches at 10 bases. This CDR3 comprises 18 residues. With 1 base clipped from V and 2 bases from J, the junction kept 7 bases outside the gene matches. The germline gives CDR1 SGHTA, CDR2 FQGTGA. The CDR3 nucleotides are TGTGCCAGCAGCTTAAGAGGGCTAGCGGGAGCTAACACCGGGGAGCTGTTTTTT. Amino acid sequence: CASSLRGLAGANTGELFF. Variable domain in full (rest from reference TRBV7-3 and TRBJ2-2): GAGVSQTPSNKVTEKGKYVELRCDPISGHTALYWYRQSLGQGPEFLIYFQGTGAADDSGLPNDRFFAVRPEGSVSTLKIQRTERGDSAVYLCASSLRGLAGANTGELFFGEGSRLTVL.

The chain joins TRBV6-5 to TRBJ2-7, with unresolved D. This CDR3 is 15 amino acids long. CDR1 is MNHEY and CDR2 is SVGAGI in the germline V gene. The V and J ends lost 4 bases and 0 bases respectively, with 13 bases between them. The CDR3 sequence is CASSLWASSSYEQYF. The CDR3 DNA sequence: TGTGCCAGCAGTTTGTGGGCCTCCAGCTCCTACGAGCAGTACTTC.

This chain joins TRBV25-1 and TRBJ1-1; possible D gene TRBD1, 5 bases. The length of the CDR3 is 13 residues. Germline CDR1 MGHDK, CDR2 SYGVNS. V was cut by 6 bases and J by 3 bases, with 11 bases left in between. CDR3 nucleotide sequence: TGTGCCAGCAGCCCAGGGTATTACACTGAAGCTTTCTTT. Its translation is CASSPGYYTEAFF.

This chain links TRBV19 with TRBJ1-4; D perhaps matches TRBD1 (5 bases). Germline CDR1 is LNHDA and CDR2 is SQIVND (reference sequence). Between the trimmed V and J ends, which lost 3 bases and 2 bases, there was a span of 7 bases. CDR3 length: 14 residues. The CDR3: CASSIWGTNEKLFF. CDR3 DNA sequence: TGTGCCAGTAGTATCTGGGGCACTAATGAAAAACTGTTTTTT. The full variable domain, rest sourced from reference TRBV19 and TRBJ1-4, is DGGITQSPKYLFRKEGQNVTLSCEQNLNHDAMYWYRQDPGQGLRLIYYSQIVNDFQKGDIAEGYSVSREKKESFPLTVTSAQKNPTAFYLCASSIWGTNEKLFFGSGTQLSVL.

This chain joins TRBV28 and TRBJ1-4, with D unresolved. Trimming took 7 bases from V and 0 from J, leaving 9 bases between them. Per germline, CDR1 MDHEN and CDR2 SYDVKM. The CDR3 length is 14 residues. The CDR3 protein is CASTRSTTNEKLFF. The CDR3, as DNA: TGTGCCAGCACCCGGTCGACAACTAATGAAAAACTGTTTTTT. Together with reference TRBV28 and TRBJ1-4, the CDR3 gives the full variable domain: DVKVTQSSRYLVKRTGEKVFLECVQDMDHENMFWYRQDPGLGLRLIYFSYDVKMKEKGDIPEGYSVSREKKERFSLILESASTNQTSMYLCASTRSTTNEKLFFGSGTQLSVL.

The V call is TRBV12-3 or TRBV12-4, the J call TRBJ2-3, with 8 bases that match TRBD2. The CDR3 has 12 amino acids. V was pared by 2 bases and J by 14 bases, with 6 bases of the junction left unmatched. The DNA for the CDR3 is TGTGCCAGCAGTTTAAGCGGGGGCCCCCCGTATTTT. As protein: CASSLSGGPPYF.

The rearrangement links TRBV18 to TRBJ1-4; D is unresolved. Germline-derived CDR1 and CDR2 are KGHSH and LQKENI. This CDR3 spans 16 amino acids. V lost 6 bases and J lost 4, with 18 bases in between. In nucleotides, the CDR3 is TGTGCCAGCTCTCCCTTGGTGACCGGCGGTAATGAAAAACTGTTTTTT. The encoded protein is CASSPLVTGGNEKLFF.

This chain joins TRBV23-1 and TRBJ2-7; possible D gene TRBD2, 5 bases. TRBV23-1 is known as an ORF, though its function is uncertain. Between the trimmed V and J ends, which lost 2 bases and 2 bases, there was a span of 10 bases. CDR3 length equals 14 residues. As DNA, the CDR3 is TGCGCCAGCAGTCAACGGCAGAGGGCCTACGAGCAGTACTTC. It is translated as CASSQRQRAYEQYF.

V is TRBV4-3 and J is TRBJ1-5; D not resolved. V dropped 0 bases and J dropped 5 bases, with 8 bases sitting between them. CDR3 length: 14 residues. CDR1 is LGHNA and CDR2 is YSLEER in the germline V gene. In DNA, the CDR3 is TGCGCCAGCAGCCAAGATAGGAGGGATCAGCCCCAGCATTTT. It specifies CASSQDRRDQPQHF.

The chain couples TRBV10-3 to TRBJ2-3; 7 nucleotides agree with TRBD2. The CDR3 covers 14 residues. Trimming cost V 4 bases and J 4 bases; bases outside gene matches: 5. CDR1 is ENHRY and CDR2 is SYGVKD in the germline V gene. The CDR3 sequence: CAISGGRDADTQYF. CDR3 sequence (DNA): TGTGCCATCAGTGGTGGGAGGGACGCAGATACGCAGTATTTT.